This T cell receptor beta chain derives from a study of OX40 agonist ivuxolimab in advanced cancers. Study information: Intravenous ivuxolimab at 0.01 to 10 mg/kg was given to patients every 2 weeks.

Overall study findings and caveats: On average, a greater number of expanded clones characterised CD8+ T cells relative to CD4+. The study observed clonal expansion of CD4+ and CD8+ blood T cells by week 6 at 0.1 to 3.0 mg/kg.

The repertoire was sequenced with immunoSEQ multiplex PCR; TCRdb's copy has only in-frame clones and lacks some. Of tens of thousands of clones listed, 84% are singletons. Blood sampling took place at baseline, cycle 4 day 1, and cycle 7 day 1. To note about this clone: Its antigen is still unknown.

This clonotype originated in an adult with an advanced solid tumor such as melanoma, head and neck, liver or kidney cancer. This specimen was CD4+ or CD8+ T cells sorted from blood, taken in a trial of the OX40 agonist ivuxolimab.

The CDR3 bases are TGTGCCAGCAGCTCCCGGGACAGGAGTCTTGTAGCTTTCTTT. Protein: CASSSRDRSLVAFF. The rearrangement joins TRBV7-9 to TRBJ1-1; 8 bases align to TRBD1. Germline assignment: CDR1 SEHNR and CDR2 FQNEAQ (reference sequence). There are 14 residues in the CDR3. J gave up 10 bases and V 4 bases, and 11 bases lay outside the gene matches.